This is a list of T cell receptor beta chains from one sample in a study of shared clonotypes between healthy human individuals. Clones were sequenced by immunoSEQ multiplex PCR, and TCRdb holds only the in-frame ones, with some missing. The table records some 1.4 million clones, 95% to 97% of them present only once. The source material was naive CD4+ T cells sorted from blood. These TCRs come from a man aged 30 to 45 in good health. The CDR3 runs from the conserved cysteine through the conserved F or W. A D gene is named only where the DNA matches it firmly. Part of the rows lack a size; the others show once, few, many or a class for expanded clones.

>TRBJ2-1|-|TRBV4-1|TRBD2
CASSQAIAGGSYNEQFF
TGCGCCAGCAGCCAGGCAATAGCGGGAGGTTCCTACAATGAGCAGTTCTTC
>TRBJ1-5|-|TRBV6-5|TRBD1
CASSPTGGNQPQHF
TGTGCCAGCAGCCCGACAGGGGGCAATCAGCCCCAGCATTTT
>TRBJ2-1|-|TRBV5-4|TRBD1
CASSATGGHNEQFF
TGTGCCAGCAGCGCGACAGGGGGCCACAATGAGCAGTTCTTC
>TRBJ2-1|once|TRBV7-3|-
CASSLWARGTFDEQFF
TGTGCCAGCAGCTTATGGGCCAGGGGTACTTTCGATGAGCAGTTCTTC
>TRBJ2-7|-|TRBV18|TRBD1
CASSMGQGQGYEQYF
TGTGCCAGCTCAATGGGACAGGGGCAGGGCTACGAGCAGTACTTC
>TRBJ2-7|-|TRBV6-1|TRBD2
CASSPLAGGMDEQYF
TGTGCCAGCAGTCCTCTAGCGGGAGGGATGGACGAGCAGTACTTC
>TRBJ2-7|-|TRBV5-1|TRBD1
CASSFGTGAYEQYF
TGCGCCAGCAGCTTCGGGACAGGGGCCTACGAGCAGTACTTC
>TRBJ2-1|-|TRBV7-9|TRBD2
CASSQRGLAVGSEQFF
TGTGCCAGCAGCCAGAGGGGACTAGCGGTTGGAAGTGAGCAGTTCTTC
>TRBJ2-2|-|TRBV30|TRBD2
CAWSGIAGANTGELFF
TGTGCCTGGAGTGGAATAGCGGGAGCGAACACCGGGGAGCTGTTTTTT
>TRBJ2-7|-|TRBV18|TRBD2
CASSPLGLAGGSYEQYF
TGTGCCAGCTCACCACTGGGACTAGCGGGAGGCTCCTACGAGCAGTACTTC
>TRBJ2-1|-|TRBV2|-
CASSGEARTYNEQFF
TGTGCCAGCAGTGGGGAGGCGCGAACCTACAATGAGCAGTTCTTC
>TRBJ2-1|-|TRBV15|TRBD2
CATSSTLAGAYNEQFF
TGTGCCACCAGCAGTACTCTAGCGGGAGCGTACAATGAGCAGTTCTTC
>TRBJ1-1|-|TRBV30|-
CAWSPAYEAFF
TGTGCCTGGAGTCCCGCGTATGAAGCTTTCTTT
>TRBJ1-5|-|TRBV28|TRBD1
CASSSHRGPGQPQHF
TGTGCCAGCAGTTCCCACAGGGGTCCAGGACAGCCCCAGCATTTT
>TRBJ2-2|-|TRBV5-6|TRBD1
CASSLGRGIGELFF
TGTGCCAGCAGCTTGGGCAGGGGGATCGGGGAGCTGTTTTTT
>TRBJ1-5|-|TRBV18|-
CASSPSQGWDQPQHF
TGTGCCAGCTCACCTTCCCAGGGTTGGGATCAGCCCCAGCATTTT
>TRBJ1-1|once|TRBV4-2|TRBD1
CASSQDRETEAFF
TGTGCCAGCAGCCAGGACAGGGAGACTGAAGCTTTCTTT
>TRBJ2-3|-|TRBV6-1|-
CASSASPDSGGVDTQYF
TGTGCCAGCAGTGCCAGTCCGGATTCCGGAGGGGTAGATACGCAGTATTTT
>TRBJ2-7|-|TRBV5-5|-
CASSTEVLGEQYF
TGTGCCAGCAGCACCGAGGTTCTGGGCGAGCAGTACTTC
>TRBJ2-1|-|TRBV7-2|-
CASRRSGDPYNEQFF
TGTGCCAGCAGACGGAGCGGAGACCCTTACAATGAGCAGTTCTTC
>TRBJ1-1|-|TRBV5-8|-
CASSFHSNTEAFF
TGTGCCAGCAGCTTTCACTCAAACACTGAAGCTTTCTTT
>TRBJ2-7|-|TRBV6-1|-
CASSEPLGGISYEQYF
TGTGCCAGCAGTGAACCGCTGGGGGGAATCTCCTACGAGCAGTACTTC
>TRBJ2-3|-|TRBV27|-
CASRQTGEGTQYF
TGTGCCAGCAGACAAACAGGGGAGGGTACGCAGTATTTT
>TRBJ1-1|-|TRBV7-8|TRBD1
CASSPLTGGGTEAFF
TGTGCCAGCAGCCCCCTGACAGGGGGTGGGACTGAAGCTTTCTTT
>TRBJ2-1|-|TRBV19|TRBD2
CASRRLAGGPGGQFF
TGTGCCAGTAGGAGACTAGCGGGAGGGCCAGGGGGGCAGTTCTTC
>TRBJ2-1|-|TRBV27|TRBD2
CASSLSASGVNEQFF
TGTGCCAGCAGTTTATCGGCTAGCGGAGTAAATGAGCAGTTCTTC
>TRBJ2-7|-|TRBV19|TRBD1
CASSPTGGYYEQYF
TGTGCCAGTAGCCCGACAGGGGGCTACTACGAGCAGTACTTC
>TRBJ2-2|-|TRBV10-3|-
CAIRFSGGDRELFF
TGTGCCATCAGATTTTCGGGCGGGGACCGGGAGCTGTTTTTT
>TRBJ2-7|-|TRBV5-4|TRBD2
CASSSGTSGNYEQYF
TGTGCCAGCAGCTCCGGGACTAGCGGTAACTACGAGCAGTACTTC
>TRBJ1-3|few|TRBV5-1|-
CASSLLGFGNTIYF
TGCGCCAGCAGCTTGCTCGGGTTTGGAAACACCATATATTTT
>TRBJ2-3|-|TRBV28|TRBD2
CASSKTGGLAGGGVNTDTQYF
TGTGCCAGCAGTAAGACAGGGGGACTAGCGGGAGGAGGGGTCAACACAGATACGCAGTATTTT
>TRBJ2-7|-|TRBV28|TRBD1
CASSCFLGQDLYEQYF
TGTGCCAGCAGTTGTTTCTTAGGACAGGACCTATACGAGCAGTACTTC
>TRBJ2-1|-|TRBV7-9|TRBD2
CASSLPWTSGKQFF
TGTGCCAGCAGCTTACCGTGGACTAGCGGGAAGCAGTTCTTC
>TRBJ1-1|-|TRBV25-1|-
CASSGRGPRAFF
TGTGCCAGCAGTGGGCGGGGACCCCGGGCTTTCTTT
>TRBJ1-2|-|TRBV29-1|-
CSVRKANYGYTF
TGCAGCGTCAGAAAAGCTAACTATGGCTACACCTTC
>TRBJ2-2|-|TRBV5-1|TRBD2
CASSRGLAGGDGELFF
TGCGCCAGCAGCAGGGGACTAGCGGGAGGAGATGGGGAGCTGTTTTTT
>TRBJ1-4|-|TRBV27|TRBD1
CASSRGQGGSEKLFF
TGTGCCAGCAGTCGCGGACAGGGAGGATCCGAAAAACTGTTTTTT
>TRBJ2-7|once|TRBV7-2|-
CASSPGFYEQYF
TGTGCCAGCAGCCCGGGGTTCTACGAGCAGTACTTC
>TRBJ2-5|-|TRBV29-1|TRBD2
CSGRLAERVETQYF
TGCAGCGGCCGACTAGCGGAGAGAGTAGAGACCCAGTACTTC
>TRBJ2-7|-|TRBV11-2|-
CASSPERSYEQYF
TGTGCCAGCAGCCCGGAGCGTTCCTACGAGCAGTACTTC
>TRBJ2-1|-|TRBV15|TRBD1
CATSNRGVRNEQFF
TGTGCCACCAGCAACAGGGGTGTGCGTAATGAGCAGTTCTTC
>TRBJ1-1|-|TRBV5-1|TRBD1
CASSLEGTGSQAFF
TGCGCCAGCAGCTTGGAAGGGACAGGGTCCCAAGCTTTCTTT
>TRBJ2-5|-|TRBV6-6|-
CASSYLPGAQYF
TGTGCCAGCAGTTATCTCCCCGGGGCCCAGTACTTC
>TRBJ2-5|-|TRBV18|TRBD1
CASSPPSTGTETQYF
TGTGCCAGCTCACCTCCCTCGACAGGGACGGAGACCCAGTACTTC
>TRBJ2-1|-|TRBV7-3|-
CASSLSGNEQFF
TGTGCCAGCAGCTTATCTGGGAATGAGCAGTTCTTC
>TRBJ2-7|-|TRBV6-5|TRBD2
CASRTSGTYEQYF
TGTGCCAGCAGGACTAGCGGAACCTACGAGCAGTACTTC
>TRBJ2-5|-|TRBV15|TRBD1
CATSRVLGQGEETQYF
TGTGCCACCAGCAGGGTTTTGGGACAGGGGGAAGAGACCCAGTACTTC
>TRBJ2-1|-|TRBV7-9|TRBD2
CASSHGLAGWNEQFF
TGTGCCAGCAGTCACGGACTAGCGGGGTGGAATGAGCAGTTCTTC
>TRBJ2-5|-|TRBV7-8|TRBD2
CASSLAGAKETQYF
TGTGCCAGCAGCCTAGCGGGAGCTAAGGAGACCCAGTACTTC
>TRBJ2-7|-|TRBV27|TRBD1
CASSLITGTGYYEQYF
TGTGCCAGCAGTTTAATCACCGGGACAGGGTACTACGAGCAGTACTTC
>TRBJ2-7|-|TRBV28|TRBD2
CASSLSGGEQYF
TGTGCCAGCAGTTTATCGGGGGGGGAGCAGTACTTC
>TRBJ2-3|-|TRBV5-4|-
CASSRQGISTDTQYF
TGTGCCAGCAGCCGGCAGGGAATTAGCACAGATACGCAGTATTTT
>TRBJ2-7|-|TRBV27|-
CASSLRTSYEQYF
TGTGCCAGCAGTCTACGGACATCCTACGAGCAGTACTTC
>TRBJ1-4|-|TRBV10-2|-
CASSAGRFNEKLFF
TGCGCCAGCAGCGCGGGGAGATTTAATGAAAAACTGTTTTTT